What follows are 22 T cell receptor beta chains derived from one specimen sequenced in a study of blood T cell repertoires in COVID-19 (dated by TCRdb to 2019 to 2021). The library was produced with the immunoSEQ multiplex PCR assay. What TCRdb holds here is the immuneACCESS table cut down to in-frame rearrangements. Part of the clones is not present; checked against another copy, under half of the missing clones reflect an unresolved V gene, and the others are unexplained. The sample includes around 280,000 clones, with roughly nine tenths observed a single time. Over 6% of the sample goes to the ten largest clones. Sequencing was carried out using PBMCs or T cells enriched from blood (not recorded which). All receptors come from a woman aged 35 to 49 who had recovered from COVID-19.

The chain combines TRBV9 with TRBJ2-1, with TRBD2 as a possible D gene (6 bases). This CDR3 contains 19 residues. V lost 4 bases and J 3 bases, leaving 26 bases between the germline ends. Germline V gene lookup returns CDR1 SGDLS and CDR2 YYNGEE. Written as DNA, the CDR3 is TGTGCCAGCAGCTCCTCAAGCGGGCGGTCAGTCCGAAACTACAATGAGCAGTTCTTC. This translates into CASSSSSGRSVRNYNEQFF. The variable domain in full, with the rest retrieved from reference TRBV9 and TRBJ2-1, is DSGVTQTPKHLITATGQRVTLRCSPRSGDLSVYWYQQSLDQGLQFLIQYYNGEERAKGNILERFSAQQFPDLHSELNLSSLELGDSALYFCASSSSSGRSVRNYNEQFFGPGTRLTVL.

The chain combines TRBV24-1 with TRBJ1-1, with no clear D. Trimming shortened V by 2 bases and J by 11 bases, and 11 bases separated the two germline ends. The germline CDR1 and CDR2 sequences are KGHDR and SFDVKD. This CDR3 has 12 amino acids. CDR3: CATSDSRSKAFF. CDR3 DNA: TGTGCCACCAGTGATTCTAGGAGCAAGGCTTTCTTT.

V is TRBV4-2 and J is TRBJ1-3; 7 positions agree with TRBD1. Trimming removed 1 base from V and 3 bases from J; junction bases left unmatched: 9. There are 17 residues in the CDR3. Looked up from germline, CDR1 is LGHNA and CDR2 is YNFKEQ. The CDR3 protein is CASSQVAVTGSGNTIYF. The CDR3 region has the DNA TGTGCCAGCAGCCAAGTTGCGGTGACAGGGAGTGGAAACACCATATATTTT.

This CDR3 reads CASSLASLQRSTGELFF. The CDR3 DNA reads as TGTGCCAGCAGCTTAGCGTCCCTACAGCGGTCGACCGGGGAGCTGTTTTTT. This chain connects TRBV7-2 to TRBJ2-2; tentatively, D is TRBD2 (5 bases). Trimming took off 0 bases at V and 5 bases at J, with 16 bases between the two ends. The germline V gene has CDR1 SGHTA and CDR2 FQGNSA. The CDR3 sequence is 17 residues long. Based on the CDR3 plus reference TRBV7-2 and TRBJ2-2, the full variable domain is GAGVSQSPSNKVTEKGKDVELRCDPISGHTALYWYRQSLGQGLEFLIYFQGNSAPDKSGLPSDRFSAERTGGSVSTLTIQRTQQEDSAVYLCASSLASLQRSTGELFFGEGSRLTVL.

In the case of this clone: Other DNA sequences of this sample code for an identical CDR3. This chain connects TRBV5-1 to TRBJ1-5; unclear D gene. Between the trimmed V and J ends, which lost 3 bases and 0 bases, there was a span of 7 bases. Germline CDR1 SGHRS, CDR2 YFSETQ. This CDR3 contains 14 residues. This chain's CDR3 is CASSSGDSNQPQHF. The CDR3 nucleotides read TGCGCCAGCAGCTCCGGGGATAGCAATCAGCCCCAGCATTTT.

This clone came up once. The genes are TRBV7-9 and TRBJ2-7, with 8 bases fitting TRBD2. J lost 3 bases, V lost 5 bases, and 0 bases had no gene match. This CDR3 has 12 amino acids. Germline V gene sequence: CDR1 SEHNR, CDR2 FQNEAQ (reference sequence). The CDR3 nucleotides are TGTGCCAGCAGCCGGGAGGGCTACGAGCAGTACTTC. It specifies CASSREGYEQYF.

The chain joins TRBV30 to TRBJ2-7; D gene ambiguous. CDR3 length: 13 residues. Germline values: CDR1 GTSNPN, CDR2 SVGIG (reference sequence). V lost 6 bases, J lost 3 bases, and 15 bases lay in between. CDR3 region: CACTPLSLYEQYF. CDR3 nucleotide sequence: TGTGCCTGTACTCCGTTATCTCTCTACGAGCAGTACTTC.

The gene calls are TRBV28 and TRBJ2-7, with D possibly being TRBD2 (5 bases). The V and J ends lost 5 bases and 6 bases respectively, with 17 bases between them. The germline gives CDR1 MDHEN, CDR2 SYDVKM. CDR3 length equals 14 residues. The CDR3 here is CASSEGRVGFEQYF. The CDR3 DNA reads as TGTGCCAGCAGTGAGGGCCGGGTTGGGTTCGAGCAGTACTTC.

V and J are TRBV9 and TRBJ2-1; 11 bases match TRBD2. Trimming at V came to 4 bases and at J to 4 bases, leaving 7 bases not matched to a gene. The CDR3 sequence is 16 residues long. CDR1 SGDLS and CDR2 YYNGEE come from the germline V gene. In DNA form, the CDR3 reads TGTGCCAGCAGCCCTCATCTAGCGGGAGGATACAATGAGCAGTTCTTC. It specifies CASSPHLAGGYNEQFF.

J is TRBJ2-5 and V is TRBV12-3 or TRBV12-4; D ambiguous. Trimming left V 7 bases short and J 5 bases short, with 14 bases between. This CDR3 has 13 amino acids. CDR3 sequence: CASTPGLRETQYF. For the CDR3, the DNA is TGTGCCAGCACCCCCGGGTTACGCGAGACCCAGTACTTC.

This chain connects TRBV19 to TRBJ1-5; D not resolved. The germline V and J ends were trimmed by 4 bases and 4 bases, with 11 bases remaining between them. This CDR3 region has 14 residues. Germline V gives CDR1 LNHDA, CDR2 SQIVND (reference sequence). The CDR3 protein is CASSTGEPNQPQHF. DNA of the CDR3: TGTGCCAGTAGTACAGGCGAGCCTAATCAGCCCCAGCATTTT.

This CDR3 is CATSAGTGRQETQYF. The CDR3 nucleotides are TGTGCCACCAGTGCTGGGACAGGGCGGCAAGAGACCCAGTACTTC. The chain has TRBV24-1 and TRBJ2-5; 9 nucleotides line up with TRBD1. V was clipped by 5 bases and J by 2 bases; unmatched bases: 5. There are 15 residues in the CDR3. The germline gives CDR1 KGHDR, CDR2 SFDVKD.

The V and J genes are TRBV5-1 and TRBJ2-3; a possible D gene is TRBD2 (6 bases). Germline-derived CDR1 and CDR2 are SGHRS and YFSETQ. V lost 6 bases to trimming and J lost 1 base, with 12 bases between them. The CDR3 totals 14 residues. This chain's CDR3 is CASKIAAGTDTQYF. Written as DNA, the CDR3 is TGCGCCAGCAAAATAGCGGCGGGCACAGATACGCAGTATTTT.

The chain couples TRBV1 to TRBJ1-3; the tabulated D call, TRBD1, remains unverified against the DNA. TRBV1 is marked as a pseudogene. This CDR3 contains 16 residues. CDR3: CTSSQDDRGSGNTIYF. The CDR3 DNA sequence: TGCACCAGCAGCCAAGACGATAGGGGTTCTGGAAACACCATATATTTT.

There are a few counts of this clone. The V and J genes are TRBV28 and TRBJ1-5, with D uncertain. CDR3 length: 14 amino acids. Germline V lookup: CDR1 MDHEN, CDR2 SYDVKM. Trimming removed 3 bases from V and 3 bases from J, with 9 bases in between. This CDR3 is CASSFVSVNQPQHF. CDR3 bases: TGTGCCAGCAGTTTCGTGTCAGTCAATCAGCCCCAGCATTTT.

CDR3 amino acids: CASSPGQSNTEAFF. CDR3 in DNA: TGTGCCAGCTCACCGGGACAGTCGAACACTGAAGCTTTCTTT. The V and J genes are TRBV18 and TRBJ1-1, with 7 bases aligning to TRBD1. This CDR3 is built from 14 residues. Germline assignment: CDR1 KGHSH and CDR2 LQKENI. With V trimmed by 3 bases and J by 1 base, 2 bases remained unmatched.

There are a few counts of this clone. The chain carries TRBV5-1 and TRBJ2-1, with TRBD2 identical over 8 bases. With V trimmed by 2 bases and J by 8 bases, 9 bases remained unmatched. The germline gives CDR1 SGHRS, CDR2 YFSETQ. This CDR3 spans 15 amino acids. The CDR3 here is CASSLLQREWDEQFF. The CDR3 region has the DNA TGCGCCAGCAGCTTACTTCAGCGGGAGTGGGATGAGCAGTTCTTC.

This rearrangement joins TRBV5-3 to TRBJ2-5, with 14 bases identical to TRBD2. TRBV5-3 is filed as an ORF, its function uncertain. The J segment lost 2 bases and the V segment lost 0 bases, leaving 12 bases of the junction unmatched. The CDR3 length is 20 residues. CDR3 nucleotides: TGTGCCAGAAGCTTGGAAGAAGCGGTTGGGACTAGCGGGAGACAAGAGACCCAGTACTTC. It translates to CARSLEEAVGTSGRQETQYF.

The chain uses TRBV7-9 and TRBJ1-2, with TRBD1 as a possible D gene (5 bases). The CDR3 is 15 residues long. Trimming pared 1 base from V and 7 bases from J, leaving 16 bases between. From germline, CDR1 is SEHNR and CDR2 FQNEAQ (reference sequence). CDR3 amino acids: CASSLEGGRVVGYTF. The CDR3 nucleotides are TGTGCCAGCAGCTTAGAAGGTGGCAGGGTGGTTGGCTACACCTTC. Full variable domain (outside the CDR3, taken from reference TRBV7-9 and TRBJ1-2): DTGVSQNPRHKITKRGQNVTFRCDPISEHNRLYWYRQTLGQGPEFLTYFQNEAQLEKSRLLSDRFSAERPKGSFSTLEIQRTEQGDSAMYLCASSLEGGRVVGYTFGSGTRLTVV.

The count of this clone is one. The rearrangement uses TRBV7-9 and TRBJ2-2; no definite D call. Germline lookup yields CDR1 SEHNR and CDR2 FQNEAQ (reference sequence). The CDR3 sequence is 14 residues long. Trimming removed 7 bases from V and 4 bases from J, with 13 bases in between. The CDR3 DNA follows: TGTGCCAGCACCCTCTCTGCGGTCACCGGGGAGCTGTTTTTT. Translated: CASTLSAVTGELFF.

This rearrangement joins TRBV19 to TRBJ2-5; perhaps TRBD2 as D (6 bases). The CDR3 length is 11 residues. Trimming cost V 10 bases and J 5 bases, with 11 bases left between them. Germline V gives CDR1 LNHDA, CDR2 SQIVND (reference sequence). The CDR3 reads CATRDSETQYF. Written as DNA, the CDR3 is TGTGCCACCCGGGACTCGGAGACCCAGTACTTC.

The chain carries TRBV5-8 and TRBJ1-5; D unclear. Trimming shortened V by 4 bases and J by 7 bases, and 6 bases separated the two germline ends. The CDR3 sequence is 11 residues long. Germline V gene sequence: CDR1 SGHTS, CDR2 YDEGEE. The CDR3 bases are TGTGCCAGCAGCGCCGGGCAGCCCCAGCATTTT. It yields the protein CASSAGQPQHF.